The 26 T cell receptor beta chains listed next were all sequenced from one sample in a study of T cell responses to AZD1222 COVID-19 vaccine. Here immunoSEQ multiplex PCR was the method, and the copy in TCRdb shows in-frame clones only, minus some. The table includes around 99,000 clones, roughly 87% detected once. Source: peripheral blood, taken on day 0 of AZD1222 vaccination. Receptors were obtained from an adult in good health.

This chain's CDR3 is CASSLAPGRDEAFF. In DNA, the CDR3 is TGCGCCAGCAGCTTGGCTCCCGGCAGGGATGAAGCTTTCTTT. The genes are TRBV5-1 and TRBJ1-1; perhaps TRBD1 as D (5 bases). The germline V and J ends were trimmed by 0 bases and 7 bases, with 13 bases remaining between them. Germline V gene data show CDR1 as SGHRS and CDR2 as YFSETQ. CDR3 size: 14 residues.

This rearrangement joins TRBV7-9 to TRBJ1-1, with unresolved D. Trimming left V 1 base short and J 1 base short, with 10 bases between. The CDR3 has 15 residues. Germline V gene lookup returns CDR1 SEHNR and CDR2 FQNEAQ (reference sequence). This CDR3 reads CASSLENPGNTEAFF. The CDR3 DNA reads TGTGCCAGCAGCTTAGAAAATCCAGGGAACACTGAAGCTTTCTTT. Complete variable domain (other parts from reference TRBV7-9 and TRBJ1-1): DTGVSQNPRHKITKRGQNVTFRCDPISEHNRLYWYRQTLGQGPEFLTYFQNEAQLEKSRLLSDRFSAERPKGSFSTLEIQRTEQGDSAMYLCASSLENPGNTEAFFGQGTRLTVV.

The chain couples TRBV20-1 to TRBJ2-3, with D unresolved. Germline assignment: CDR1 DFQATT and CDR2 SNEGSKA (reference sequence). V lost 3 bases and J lost 1, with 5 bases in between. The CDR3 loop spans 12 amino acids. The CDR3 protein is CSASKGTDTQYF. The CDR3 DNA sequence: TGCAGTGCTAGTAAGGGCACAGATACGCAGTATTTT.

Only a few counts were recorded for this clone. The V gene is TRBV19, the J gene TRBJ1-1, with D unclear. V was shortened by 7 bases and J by 4 bases, with 13 bases between the two germline ends. Germline loops: CDR1 LNHDA, CDR2 SQIVND (reference sequence). The CDR3 is 13 amino acids. The CDR3 DNA sequence: TGTGCCAGTAATTCAAGATCGGGCACTGAAGCTTTCTTT. Its translation is CASNSRSGTEAFF.

V and J are TRBV10-3 and TRBJ2-2, with 7 bases identical to TRBD2. V lost 0 bases and J lost 6; bases outside the gene matches: 7. In germline, CDR1 is ENHRY, CDR2 SYGVKD. The CDR3 extends over 16 amino acids. The CDR3 DNA reads as TGTGCCATCAGTGAGTCTGGCGGGAGCTTGGCCGGGGAGCTGTTTTTT. It yields the protein CAISESGGSLAGELFF.

The chain combines TRBV15 with TRBJ1-2; D might be TRBD1 (6 bases). The CDR3 sequence is 14 residues long. The germline V and J ends were trimmed by 0 bases and 8 bases, with 13 bases remaining between them. Germline V gives CDR1 LNHNV, CDR2 YYDKDF (reference sequence). As DNA, the CDR3 is TGTGCCACCAGCAGAGACGGACAGAGGGGCGGCTACACCTTC. This codes for CATSRDGQRGGYTF.

This chain links TRBV28 with TRBJ2-2, with D unresolved. Germline V gene lookup returns CDR1 MDHEN and CDR2 SYDVKM. The CDR3 is made up of 14 amino acids. Trimming left V 9 bases short and J 6 bases short, with 17 bases between. DNA of the CDR3: TGTGCCAGTGGGGTTTGGGCCCGCTCCGGGGAGCTGTTTTTT. Protein: CASGVWARSGELFF.

The rearrangement joins TRBV13 to TRBJ2-1; 7 nucleotides align to TRBD2. J gave up 6 bases and V 2 bases, and 7 bases lay outside the gene matches. The CDR3 has 15 residues. Germline CDR1 reads PRHDT; CDR2 reads FYEKMQ (reference sequence). The CDR3 nucleotides are TGTGCCAGCAGCTTACCGGGAGGAAACTCCAATGAGCAGTTCTTC. Protein sequence: CASSLPGGNSNEQFF.

V is TRBV11-2 and J is TRBJ1-2; D uncertain. Germline V lookup: CDR1 SGHAT, CDR2 FQNNGV. V gave up 5 bases and J gave up 6 bases, with 19 bases separating them. CDR3 length equals 15 residues. This CDR3 is CASSQFGADRHGYTF. The CDR3 nucleotides are TGTGCCAGCAGCCAGTTCGGCGCGGACCGCCATGGCTACACCTTC.

The CDR3 DNA reads as TGTGCCAGCAGTTACTCTGACAGTGGCACAGATACGCAGTATTTT. This translates into CASSYSDSGTDTQYF. This chain uses TRBV6-5 with TRBJ2-3, with D tentatively TRBD1 (5 bases). The germline V gene encodes CDR1 MNHEY and CDR2 SVGAGI. The CDR3 is made up of 15 amino acids. With 0 bases removed from V and 1 base from J, the gap between germline ends came to 8 bases.

The chain is built from TRBV9 and TRBJ1-6; 9 bases fit TRBD1. Germline-derived CDR1 and CDR2 are SGDLS and YYNGEE. This CDR3 region has 19 residues. The V gene end was trimmed by 4 bases and the J gene end by 3 bases; junction bases not matched to a gene: 14. CDR3 sequence reads: CASSPLPGTGSLYNSPLHF. The CDR3 nucleotides are TGTGCCAGCAGCCCTTTGCCCGGGACAGGGTCCCTCTATAATTCACCCCTCCACTTT.

The J gene is TRBJ1-6, the V gene TRBV6-5; 8 nucleotides match TRBD1. Germline V gene sequence: CDR1 MNHEY, CDR2 SVGAGI. The CDR3 sequence is 14 residues long. The V and J ends lost 5 bases and 10 bases, in that order; junction bases with no gene match: 7. CDR3 sequence reads: CASSLGQGYSPLHF. The CDR3 DNA reads as TGTGCCAGCAGTCTCGGACAGGGTTACTCACCCCTCCACTTT.

The chain has TRBV5-4 and TRBJ2-3; D is possibly TRBD2 (6 bases). Between the trimmed V and J ends, which lost 2 bases and 5 bases, there was a span of 30 bases. CDR1 and CDR2 from the germline V gene are SGHNT and YYREEE (reference sequence). The CDR3 runs to 20 residues. The CDR3 is CASSFASKISSVRGRDTQYF. The DNA of the CDR3 is TGTGCCAGCAGCTTCGCTTCAAAAATTTCTAGCGTACGAGGGAGAGATACGCAGTATTTT.

The chain combines TRBV4-3 with TRBJ2-3; D ambiguous. CDR1 is LGHNA, CDR2 YSLEER, per germline. Between the trimmed V and J ends, which lost 0 bases and 5 bases, there was a span of 6 bases. This CDR3 is built from 13 residues. The CDR3 reads CASSQDPGDTQYF. The DNA for the CDR3 is TGCGCCAGCAGCCAAGATCCGGGAGATACGCAGTATTTT.

The chain carries TRBV7-2 and TRBJ2-5, with 7 bases matching TRBD2. The V segment lost 2 bases and the J segment 7 bases; nucleotides outside the gene matches: 10. Germline CDR1 is SGHTA and CDR2 is FQGNSA. The CDR3 covers 15 residues. CDR3 nucleotides: TGTGCCAGCAGCTTACCTCAGACTAGCAGGGCGACCCAGTACTTC. This codes for CASSLPQTSRATQYF.

V usage is TRBV5-4 and J usage is TRBJ2-7; TRBD1 agrees at 7 bases. The J segment lost 0 bases and the V segment lost 3 bases, leaving 6 bases of the junction unmatched. Germline V gene sequence: CDR1 SGHNT, CDR2 YYREEE (reference sequence). The CDR3 spans 15 residues. In nucleotides, the CDR3 is TGTGCCAGCAGCTCCAAACAGGGGAGCTCCTACGAGCAGTACTTC. Translated, it gives CASSSKQGSSYEQYF.

This chain joins TRBV19 and TRBJ2-7, with unresolved D. The CDR3 extends over 16 amino acids. V lost 4 bases and J 5 bases, leaving 21 bases between the germline ends. The germline CDR1 and CDR2 sequences are LNHDA and SQIVND (reference sequence). The CDR3 DNA follows: TGTGCCAGTAGTACCCAGGTAGGGTTTGTGAGGAACGAGCAGTACTTC. It yields the protein CASSTQVGFVRNEQYF.

V and J are TRBV28 and TRBJ2-7, with 12 bases lining up with TRBD2. The CDR3 totals 16 residues. After removal of 5 bases from V and 7 bases from J, the junction contained 12 bases not matched to a gene. CDR1 and CDR2 (germline): MDHEN, SYDVKM. CDR3 sequence reads: CASSPPLAGGNGEQYF. CDR3 nucleotides: TGTGCCAGCAGTCCCCCCCTAGCGGGAGGGAATGGTGAGCAGTACTTC.

This chain joins TRBV5-4 and TRBJ1-2; TRBD1 matches 9 bases. This CDR3 region has 16 residues. V gave up 3 bases and J gave up 4 bases; unmatched junction bases: 10. CDR1 and CDR2 (germline): SGHNT, YYREEE (reference sequence). CDR3 coding DNA: TGTGCCAGCAGCTGGCCGGAGGGACAGGGAAGCTATGGCTACACCTTC. Residues: CASSWPEGQGSYGYTF.

J is TRBJ1-1 and V is TRBV28, with 8 bases lining up with TRBD1. The CDR3 loop spans 13 amino acids. CDR1 and CDR2 (germline): MDHEN, SYDVKM. The ends lost 6 bases at V and 6 bases at J; junction bases unmatched: 6. CDR3 DNA sequence: TGTGCCAGCAGGCCGGACAGGGCGTCTGAAGCTTTCTTT. Translated: CASRPDRASEAFF.

The V and J genes are TRBV19 and TRBJ1-1; a weak D match, TRBD1 (5 bases). The CDR3 is made up of 14 amino acids. The germline V and J ends were trimmed by 7 bases and 2 bases, with 14 bases remaining between them. CDR1 is LNHDA and CDR2 is SQIVND in the germline V gene (reference sequence). CDR3 sequence reads: CASTSPDRNTEAFF. The CDR3 DNA follows: TGTGCCAGTACCTCCCCCGACAGAAACACTGAAGCTTTCTTT.

This rearrangement joins TRBV6-2 or TRBV6-3 to TRBJ2-5; D is uncertain. Trimming stripped 6 bases from V and 5 bases from J, with 19 bases between. The CDR3 contains 15 residues. The germline V gene encodes CDR1 MNHEY and CDR2 SVGEGT. The CDR3 here is CASSLMASLRETQYF. The DNA for the CDR3 is TGTGCCAGCAGCTTAATGGCCTCCCTAAGGGAGACCCAGTACTTC.

This chain joins TRBV27 and TRBJ1-1, with D possibly matching TRBD1 (5 bases). CDR3 size: 16 residues. Trimming pared 5 bases from V and 1 base from J, leaving 17 bases between. CDR1 and CDR2 from the germline V gene are MNHEY and SMNVEV (reference sequence). For the CDR3, the DNA is TGTGCCAGCAGTGCACTGACAGTTGGGGGGAACACTGAAGCTTTCTTT. Its protein is CASSALTVGGNTEAFF.

This chain uses TRBV3-1 (or the pseudogene TRBV3-2) with TRBJ1-6, with D unresolved. Germline V CDR1 and CDR2: LGHDT, YNNKEL (reference sequence). The CDR3 contains 13 residues. V was shortened by 3 bases and J by 10 bases, with 10 bases between the two germline ends. The CDR3 spells CASSQGTGSPLHF. DNA of the CDR3: TGTGCCAGCAGCCAGGGCACCGGGTCACCCCTCCACTTT.

This clone was picked up a small number of times. The chain carries TRBV24-1 and TRBJ1-5; the D is unclear. Trimming pared 2 bases from V and 1 base from J, leaving 17 bases between. The CDR3 sequence is 18 residues long. Germline V gives CDR1 KGHDR, CDR2 SFDVKD. CDR3 residues: CATSDSYRDGRSNQPQHF. The CDR3 DNA follows: TGTGCCACCAGTGATTCGTACAGAGACGGGAGGAGCAATCAGCCCCAGCATTTT.

The CDR3 sequence is CAWIKVGGTNEKLFF. The CDR3 DNA reads as TGTGCCTGGATCAAGGTCGGGGGAACTAATGAAAAACTGTTTTTT. The chain uses TRBV30 and TRBJ1-4; a possible D gene is TRBD1 (5 bases). The V gene lost 4 bases and the J gene lost 1 base, with 13 bases spanning the gap. The germline gives CDR1 GTSNPN, CDR2 SVGIG (reference sequence). The CDR3 is 15 amino acids. Using reference TRBV30 and TRBJ1-4 for the parts outside the CDR3, the full variable domain is SQTIHQWPATLVQPVGSPLSLECTVEGTSNPNLYWYRQAAGRGLQLLFYSVGIGQISSEVPQNLSASRPQDRQFILSSKKLLLSDSGFYLCAWIKVGGTNEKLFFGSGTQLSVL.